This T cell receptor (beta chain) was recorded in a study of cytomegalovirus exposure and HLA in healthy donors. Regarding the study as a whole: Generally TCR sequences proved uncommon, though certain public TCRs appeared in numerous donors.

The V and J ends lost 1 base and 7 bases, in that order; junction bases with no gene match: 3. In germline, CDR1 is LGHNT, CDR2 FRNRAP. The CDR3 runs 15 residues. The donors were part of the validation cohort, which consisted of some 120 subjects and was separate from the first cohort of roughly 620 subjects. Profiled with immunoSEQ multiplex PCR; TCRdb holds only in-frame clones, not every one. The sample yields about 150,000 clones, less than 90% seen once. This clone was counted a few times. Its antigen remains unidentified. Sequenced input: PBMCs. The genes are TRBV12-5 and TRBJ2-2, with TRBD2 matching 10 bases. This TCR derives from a woman aged 18-35 years in good health and CMV-seropositive. The CDR3 is CASGLGLAGGGELFF. DNA of the CDR3: TGTGCTAGTGGTTTGGGACTAGCGGGTGGCGGGGAGCTGTTTTTT. Together with reference TRBV12-5 and TRBJ2-2, the CDR3 gives the full variable domain: DARVTQTPRHKVTEMGQEVTMRCQPILGHNTVFWYRQTMMQGLELLAYFRNRAPLDDSGMPKDRFSAEMPDATLATLKIQPSEPRDSAVYFCASGLGLAGGGELFFGEGSRLTVL.